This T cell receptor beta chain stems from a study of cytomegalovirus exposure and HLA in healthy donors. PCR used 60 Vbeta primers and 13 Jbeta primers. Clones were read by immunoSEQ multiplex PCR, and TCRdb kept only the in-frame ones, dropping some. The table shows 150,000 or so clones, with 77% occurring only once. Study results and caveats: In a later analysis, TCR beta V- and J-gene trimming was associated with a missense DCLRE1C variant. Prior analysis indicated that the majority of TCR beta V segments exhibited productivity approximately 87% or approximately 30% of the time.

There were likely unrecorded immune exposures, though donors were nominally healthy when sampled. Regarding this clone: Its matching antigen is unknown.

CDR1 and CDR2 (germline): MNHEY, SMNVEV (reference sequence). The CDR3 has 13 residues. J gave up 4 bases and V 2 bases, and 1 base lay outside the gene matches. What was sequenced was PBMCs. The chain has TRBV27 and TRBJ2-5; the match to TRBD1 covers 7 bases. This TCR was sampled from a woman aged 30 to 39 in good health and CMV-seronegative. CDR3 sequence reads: CASSLRGLETQYF. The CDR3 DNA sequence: TGTGCCAGCAGTTTAAGGGGGCTAGAGACCCAGTACTTC.